Listed here is a single T cell receptor (beta chain). The entry originates in a study of cytomegalovirus exposure and HLA in healthy donors. Germline values: CDR1 MNHEY, CDR2 SMNVEV (reference sequence). This CDR3 has 19 amino acids. V shed 1 base and J 2 bases; nucleotides not matched to a gene: 6. PCR used 60 Vbeta primers and 13 Jbeta primers. The assay was immunoSEQ multiplex PCR, and TCRdb's table has in-frame clones only and misses some. The repertoire holds about 170,000 clones, with approximately 79% as singletons. The clonotype originates from a woman aged 45-59 years in good health and CMV-seropositive. This chain links TRBV27 with TRBJ2-3; 16 nucleotides align to TRBD2. Sequenced: PBMCs. CDR3: CASSLWGLAGGGVTDTQYF. In DNA, the CDR3 is TGTGCCAGCAGTTTATGGGGACTAGCGGGAGGGGGAGTCACAGATACGCAGTATTTT.